The 18 T cell receptor beta chains reported below all come from one sample, sequenced in a study of cytomegalovirus exposure and HLA in healthy donors. Use of 60 Vbeta and 13 Jbeta primers characterized the PCR. Profiled with immunoSEQ multiplex PCR; TCRdb holds only in-frame clones, not every one. The data hold approximately 97,000 clones, with approximately 72% observed a single time. The material sequenced was PBMCs. Receptor source: a woman aged 40 to 50 in good health and CMV-seropositive.

The rearrangement links TRBV6-5 to TRBJ1-2; D remains unclear. Trimming cost V 6 bases and J 4 bases, with 15 bases left between them. Germline CDR1 and CDR2: MNHEY and SVGAGI. The CDR3 spans 14 residues. The CDR3 DNA reads TGTGCCAGCAGCTACGCGGCCGAGTCCTATGGCTACACCTTC. This sequence encodes CASSYAAESYGYTF.

The chain combines TRBV10-3 with TRBJ2-2; 8 bases are shared with TRBD1. Germline loops: CDR1 ENHRY, CDR2 SYGVKD. The CDR3 contains 14 residues. The V and J ends lost 8 bases and 6 bases, in that order; junction bases with no gene match: 8. The CDR3 region has the DNA TGTGCCATCCACGGGACAGGAGACGCCGGGGAGCTGTTTTTT. Translated: CAIHGTGDAGELFF.

The chain uses TRBV2 and TRBJ1-4; 8 nucleotides align to TRBD1. V shed 6 bases and J 8 bases; nucleotides not matched to a gene: 8. Germline CDR1 is SNHLY and CDR2 is FYNNEI. The CDR3 is 14 residues long. CDR3 sequence (DNA): TGTGCCAGCAGGGCAGACAGGGGTCAGGAAAAACTGTTTTTT. The encoded protein is CASRADRGQEKLFF.

This chain links TRBV2 with TRBJ1-1; D unclear. Per the germline V gene, CDR1 is SNHLY and CDR2 is FYNNEI. This CDR3 comprises 11 residues. V lost 8 bases to trimming and J lost 1 base, with 5 bases between them. CDR3 in amino acids: CASARNTEAFF. The CDR3 DNA sequence: TGTGCCAGCGCGAGGAACACTGAAGCTTTCTTT.

This clone was recorded a few times. The CDR3 spells CASSLNRVSYQETQYF. The CDR3 DNA sequence: TGTGCCAGCAGTCTCAACAGGGTTTCGTACCAAGAGACCCAGTACTTC. The chain has TRBV27 and TRBJ2-5, with D possibly matching TRBD1 (6 bases). Trimming shortened V by 5 bases and J by 0 bases, and 16 bases separated the two germline ends. Germline V gives CDR1 MNHEY, CDR2 SMNVEV (reference sequence). The CDR3 runs 16 residues.

The rearrangement joins TRBV10-3 to TRBJ2-1; 7 bases fit TRBD2. Germline loops: CDR1 ENHRY, CDR2 SYGVKD. Trimming cost V 4 bases and J 6 bases; bases outside gene matches: 9. The CDR3 consists of 15 residues. The CDR3 sequence is CAISGSVGEGNEQFF. For the CDR3, the DNA is TGTGCCATCAGTGGAAGTGTCGGGGAGGGCAATGAGCAGTTCTTC.

This sequence joins TRBV18 and TRBJ1-1; weak D call: TRBD1 (5 bases). Per germline, CDR1 KGHSH and CDR2 LQKENI. V shed 0 bases and J shed 6 bases, with 14 bases lying between them. The CDR3 covers 15 residues. The CDR3 DNA follows: TGTGCCAGCTCACCACCGGCTCGGGGGGTCGCTGAAGCTTTCTTT. Residues: CASSPPARGVAEAFF.

The rearrangement joins TRBV6-1 to TRBJ2-3, with 8 nucleotides matching TRBD1. Germline V CDR1 and CDR2: MNHNS, SASEGT. The V segment lost 5 bases and the J segment 8 bases; nucleotides outside the gene matches: 6. CDR3 length equals 13 residues. CDR3 sequence (DNA): TGTGCCAGCAGTTTCCTACAGGGGGGTACGCAGTATTTT. This codes for CASSFLQGGTQYF.

The chain employs TRBV7-3 and TRBJ2-2, with D possibly being TRBD2 (6 bases). Per germline, CDR1 SGHTA and CDR2 FQGTGA. CDR3 length: 13 amino acids. V shed 3 bases and J shed 7 bases, with 9 bases lying between them. The CDR3 sequence: CASSFGGIGELFF. The CDR3 bases are TGTGCCAGCAGCTTCGGGGGAATCGGGGAGCTGTTTTTT.

The V and J genes are TRBV7-9 and TRBJ1-4; a possible D gene is TRBD1 (5 bases). Trimming took off 5 bases at V and 1 base at J, with 8 bases between the two ends. The CDR3 extends over 14 amino acids. CDR1 is SEHNR, CDR2 FQNEAQ, per germline (reference sequence). The CDR3 loop reads CASSPGGTNEKLFF. The CDR3 region has the DNA TGTGCCAGCAGCCCCGGGGGAACTAATGAAAAACTGTTTTTT.

Concerning this clone: Distinct nucleotide sequences in the sample also encode this CDR3. The genes are TRBV18 and TRBJ2-7, with 10 bases that match TRBD1. Germline values: CDR1 KGHSH, CDR2 LQKENI. The J segment lost 3 bases and the V segment lost 3 bases, leaving 5 bases of the junction unmatched. This CDR3 is built from 15 residues. The CDR3 nucleotides are TGTGCCAGCTCACCGTCCGGGACAGGGGTCTACGAGCAGTACTTC. Translating it yields CASSPSGTGVYEQYF.

The chain couples TRBV5-6 to TRBJ2-1; a possible D gene is TRBD1 (5 bases). Per germline, CDR1 SGHDT and CDR2 YYEEEE. V dropped 0 bases and J dropped 7 bases, with 5 bases sitting between them. The length of the CDR3 is 12 residues. CDR3 sequence reads: CASSLGTNEQFF. CDR3 in DNA: TGTGCCAGCAGCTTGGGGACAAATGAGCAGTTCTTC. The entire variable domain, with the rest obtained from reference TRBV5-6 and TRBJ2-1, is as follows: DAGVTQSPTHLIKTRGQQVTLRCSPKSGHDTVSWYQQALGQGPQFIFQYYEEEERQRGNFPDRFSGHQFPNYSSELNVNALLLGDSALYLCASSLGTNEQFFGPGTRLTVL.

The chain couples TRBV27 to TRBJ1-3, with D perhaps matching TRBD1 (5 bases). From germline, CDR1 is MNHEY and CDR2 SMNVEV (reference sequence). Trimming cost V 3 bases and J 1 base, with 10 bases left between them. The CDR3 has 15 residues. The CDR3, as DNA: TGTGCCAGCAGTTTCAGCACAGGATCTGGAAACACCATATATTTT. Translating it yields CASSFSTGSGNTIYF.

V gene TRBV19 combines with J gene TRBJ2-4; 8 nucleotides line up with TRBD2. V lost 3 bases to trimming and J lost 2 bases; unmatched junction nucleotides: 3. Germline V gives CDR1 LNHDA, CDR2 SQIVND (reference sequence). The CDR3 runs 15 residues. The CDR3 DNA sequence: TGTGCCAGTAGTATCGGGAGGGCCCCCAAAAACATTCAGTACTTC. Its translation: CASSIGRAPKNIQYF.

The chain couples TRBV27 to TRBJ1-2, with a weak D call TRBD1 (6 bases). This CDR3 comprises 15 residues. V lost 5 bases, J lost 8 bases, and 21 bases lay in between. From germline, CDR1 is MNHEY and CDR2 SMNVEV (reference sequence). CDR3 bases: TGTGCCAGCAGTACAACCTTTACAGGGAATAACGGCTACACCTTC. Translated: CASSTTFTGNNGYTF.

The chain is built from TRBV2 and TRBJ1-5; a weak D match, TRBD1 (6 bases). In germline, CDR1 is SNHLY, CDR2 FYNNEI. Trimming shortened V by 3 bases and J by 9 bases, and 15 bases separated the two germline ends. There are 14 residues in the CDR3. The CDR3 loop reads CASSEWQGILPQHF. The CDR3 DNA reads TGTGCCAGCAGTGAGTGGCAGGGGATTCTGCCCCAGCATTTT.

This sequence joins TRBV9 and TRBJ2-1; TRBD2 matches 11 bases. CDR3 length: 16 amino acids. Germline CDR1 SGDLS, CDR2 YYNGEE. After removal of 4 bases from V and 14 bases from J, the junction contained 17 bases not matched to a gene. The CDR3 protein is CASSLGFSVAGGPKFF. Written as DNA, the CDR3 is TGTGCCAGCAGCCTAGGTTTCTCGGTAGCGGGAGGGCCTAAGTTCTTC. The whole variable domain, filled in from reference TRBV9 and TRBJ2-1, reads DSGVTQTPKHLITATGQRVTLRCSPRSGDLSVYWYQQSLDQGLQFLIQYYNGEERAKGNILERFSAQQFPDLHSELNLSSLELGDSALYFCASSLGFSVAGGPKFFGPGTRLTVL.

The table lists this clone with a few counts. The V call is TRBV14, the J call TRBJ1-2; TRBD1 might be the D (5 bases). CDR3 length: 13 amino acids. V was trimmed by 2 bases and J by 7 bases, leaving 11 bases between them. Germline-derived CDR1 and CDR2 are SGHDN and FVKESK. The CDR3 spells CASSQQGTRGYTF. The CDR3 DNA follows: TGTGCCAGCAGCCAACAGGGTACTCGTGGCTACACCTTC.